This entry concerns a single T cell receptor beta chain. What it binds is not known. Its ends do not fully match the called genes, so a read error is possible. No ophthalmopathy progression within 18 months constituted stable Graves' hyperthyroidism. The PBMCs studied were ones that came from 8 to 10 ml fresh peripheral blood. These data come from a study of T cells in Graves' hyperthyroidism and ophthalmopathy. Study-wide findings and caveats: Model-based prediction identified ophthalmopathy a median roughly 6.1 months prior to its onset.

The CDR3 length is 16 residues. The germline gives CDR1 ENHRY, CDR2 SYGVKD. The investigators amplified TCR beta CDR3 regions from RNA transcripts. HTBI primers were the set used in a first-round RT-PCR of the TCR CDR3. TCRdb called the multiplex PCR reads again in MiXCR, with one record for every CDR3 protein. Of hundreds of thousands of distinct CDR3 sequences listed, 35% are singletons. Sample: blood. The TCR originated in a woman between 40 and 55 years old with Graves' hyperthyroidism. The chain uses TRBV10-3 and TRBJ1-2; 7 positions agree with TRBD1. DNA of the CDR3: TGTGCCAGCAGTTACTCTCGGTCAGGGGGGGTTACTGGCTACACCTTC. Encoded protein: CASSYSRSGGVTGYTF.